This T cell receptor (beta chain) was sequenced in a study of T cell changes during pregnancy in multiple sclerosis. Only in-frame clones appear in the TCRdb table, and some are missing; sequencing was by immunoSEQ multiplex PCR. The sample holds 65,000 to 90,000 clones, about 93% seen once. The CDR3 totals 14 residues. Deletions cut 4 bases from V and 5 bases from J, with 15 bases between. In germline, CDR1 is SGHNT, CDR2 YYREEE (reference sequence). The V and J genes are TRBV5-4 and TRBJ2-5; D perhaps matches TRBD1 (6 bases). The sequences come from CD4+ T cells from peripheral blood mononuclear cells, collected after pregnancy. This receptor was identified in a female donor with multiple sclerosis, enrolled in a pregnancy study. In nucleotides, the CDR3 is TGTGCCAGCAGCCTACAGGGTTCGGGGGAGACCCAGTACTTC. Amino acid sequence: CASSLQGSGETQYF.